Listed below are T cell receptor beta chains from one sample, sequenced in a study of blood T cell repertoires in COVID-19. Using immunoSEQ multiplex PCR, the repertoire was profiled, and TCRdb retains in-frame clones only, with some absent. This sample yields about 260,000 clones, of which 85% to 90% are seen a single time; approximately 0.9% belongs to the top ten. Input material: PBMCs or T cells enriched from blood (not recorded which). All receptors come from a man over 45 who had been exposed to COVID-19. Each CDR3 is given without its conserved first and last residue.

V	J	CDR3
TRBV4-2	TRBJ2-7	ASSQSRTSGGLYEQY
TRBV29-1	TRBJ2-5	SVLAIQETQY
TRBV5-6	TRBJ1-1	ASSLNSRGYTEAF
TRBV27	TRBJ2-2	ASWKAGANTGELF
TRBV5-4	TRBJ1-4	ASAREGANEKLF
TRBV2	TRBJ1-4	ASSGNLGQGATNEKLF
TRBV11-3	TRBJ1-1	ASSLGQGIPTEAF
TRBV28	TRBJ1-2	ASSPLLGTGKDYGYT
TRBV15	TRBJ1-4	AAGRRSEKLF
TRBV6-4	TRBJ2-3	ASSEASGSVDTQY
TRBV15	TRBJ2-5	ATSAPQGQETQY
TRBV27	TRBJ1-5	ASRAGTASYSNQPQH
TRBV4-1	TRBJ2-5	ASSRRRRGGSSETQY
TRBV20-1	TRBJ2-1	SASHRGSNYNEQF
TRBV27	TRBJ1-1	ASRRNTEAF
TRBV3-1/TRBV3-2	TRBJ1-4	ASSPTGQNEKLF
TRBV18	TRBJ1-2	ASSPLGTGRVGYT
TRBV27	TRBJ2-2	ASRLSRWMDTGELF
TRBV15	TRBJ1-2	ATSRDQGGYT
TRBV13	TRBJ1-5	ASSYRTGSIQDQPQH
TRBV27	TRBJ1-2	ASSLSGHGYT
TRBV10-3	TRBJ1-5	AISDRTGEYQPQH
TRBV5-6	TRBJ1-4	ASSSYYRGSTNEKLF
TRBV9	TRBJ1-2	ASSVEQGNGYT
TRBV5-1	TRBJ2-3	ASSSSGLAGGDTQY
TRBV18	TRBJ2-5	ASSPPARGGETQY
TRBV30	TRBJ1-5	AWSPRGNQPQH
TRBV13	TRBJ2-7	ASSLGGGYSYEQY